This T cell receptor (beta chain) was retrieved from a study of T-cell reconstitution after alpha-beta-depleted transplantation in children. This clonotype was counted ten times or more. The antigen remains undetermined. Findings and caveats of the study: Alpha-beta T cells present about two months after transplant were reported to originate from several hundred expanded graft clones.

The library targeted TCRbeta and was prepared with unique molecular identifiers. TCRdb passed the PCR reads through MiXCR, listing each CDR3 protein once. The sample records about 200,000 distinct CDR3 sequences, around 9.2% being singletons. Germline V gene lookup returns CDR1 SGHNT and CDR2 YYREEE (reference sequence). V gave up 4 bases and J gave up 4 bases, with 14 bases separating them. The CDR3 spans 15 residues. Sample: PBMCs, mostly from graft donor cells, taken 360 days after TCRalphabeta/CD19-depleted stem cell transplant. The gene calls are TRBV5-4 and TRBJ1-4; the D is unclear. This receptor was identified in a male patient between 2 and 15 years old who had a stem cell transplant for acute myeloid leukemia, so the T cells may come from the graft donor. The CDR3 sequence: CASSPRGGFNEKLFF. CDR3 in DNA: TGTGCCAGCAGCCCTCGGGGAGGGTTTAATGAAAAACTGTTTTTT.